These 25 T cell receptor beta chains were all obtained from the same sample, sequenced in a study of shared clonotypes between healthy human individuals. Measured with immunoSEQ multiplex PCR; TCRdb has only the in-frame clones, and not every one. The repertoire holds under 1,900,000 clones, around 98.5% seen once, with around 0.33% in the top ten. Sequencing used naive CD4+ T cells sorted from blood. Subset reported: CD45RA+ positively selected. These receptors were taken from a man between 25 and 39 years old in good health.

The CDR3 bases are TGTGCCAGCAGCTTCATTCCGGGACAGGGGTCAAACACCATATATTTT. Protein sequence: CASSFIPGQGSNTIYF. The gene calls are TRBV5-5 and TRBJ1-3, with 10 bases identical to TRBD1. Germline-derived CDR1 and CDR2 are SGHKS and YYEKEE (reference sequence). The CDR3 is 16 residues long. Trimming removed 2 bases from V and 6 bases from J; junction bases left unmatched: 8.

This clone occurred once. J is TRBJ2-5 and V is TRBV5-1; the D gene is possibly TRBD2 (6 bases). The V end lost 7 bases, the J end lost 2 bases, and 18 bases lay between the germline ends. The V gene's germline CDR1 is SGHRS and CDR2 YFSETQ. This CDR3 comprises 15 residues. The CDR3 DNA reads TGCGCCAGCCTCACGGGACTCTATATACAAGAGACCCAGTACTTC. Protein: CASLTGLYIQETQYF.

This chain uses TRBV28 with TRBJ2-7; 8 bases agree with TRBD2. J was trimmed by 2 bases and V by 6 bases; bases with no gene match: 6. Germline CDR1 reads MDHEN; CDR2 reads SYDVKM. The CDR3 loop spans 14 amino acids. This CDR3 reads CASRAGGPPYEQYF. The CDR3 DNA sequence: TGTGCCAGCAGGGCGGGAGGTCCTCCCTACGAGCAGTACTTC.

The chain has TRBV5-1 and TRBJ2-5; a possible D gene is TRBD2 (5 bases). Germline V gives CDR1 SGHRS, CDR2 YFSETQ. V lost 7 bases and J 5 bases, leaving 15 bases between the germline ends. The CDR3 runs to 13 residues. The CDR3 DNA reads TGCGCCAGCGCCGGCGGGTTTGCTGAGACCCAGTACTTC. As protein: CASAGGFAETQYF.

The chain has TRBV4-1 and TRBJ1-4; 7 bases align to TRBD1. Germline V lookup: CDR1 MGHRA, CDR2 YSYEKL. CDR3 length equals 15 residues. V lost 4 bases to trimming and J lost 4 bases; unmatched junction nucleotides: 6. CDR3 bases: TGCGCCAGCAGCCGACCGGGACAGCTTAATGAAAAACTGTTTTTT. Residues: CASSRPGQLNEKLFF.

The V gene is TRBV29-1, the J gene TRBJ2-1, with a tentative D call TRBD2 (5 bases). Looked up from germline, CDR1 is SQVTM and CDR2 is ANQGSEA. The CDR3 extends over 12 amino acids. V lost 3 bases and J 7 bases, leaving 10 bases between the germline ends. CDR3 protein: CSVDYRGNEQFF. For the CDR3, the DNA is TGCAGCGTTGATTACCGGGGAAATGAGCAGTTCTTC.

About this clone itself: This specimen includes other DNA sequences encoding the same CDR3. The chain uses TRBV25-1 and TRBJ1-5; D is undetermined. This CDR3 is built from 14 residues. Between the trimmed V and J ends, which lost 3 bases and 4 bases, there was a span of 10 bases. The germline CDR1 and CDR2 sequences are MGHDK and SYGVNS. The CDR3 coding sequence is TGTGCCAGCAGTGAGCTGGGAGGGAATCAGCCCCAGCATTTT. As protein: CASSELGGNQPQHF.

This clone was seen just once. V usage is TRBV6-4 and J usage is TRBJ2-7, with TRBD1 as a possible D gene (5 bases). The germline V and J ends were trimmed by 9 bases and 2 bases, with 8 bases remaining between them. The CDR3 contains 11 residues. Germline CDR1 MRHNA, CDR2 SNTAGT. CDR3 in amino acids: CARQDTYEQYF. In DNA form, the CDR3 reads TGTGCCAGACAGGACACCTACGAGCAGTACTTC.

The V and J genes are TRBV4-3 and TRBJ2-3, with 7 bases aligning to TRBD2. CDR1 is LGHNA, CDR2 YSLEER, per germline. The J segment lost 4 bases and the V segment lost 3 bases, leaving 7 bases of the junction unmatched. This CDR3 contains 15 residues. CDR3 DNA: TGCGCCAGCAGCCAGAAGACTAGCTTCCCAGATACGCAGTATTTT. It specifies CASSQKTSFPDTQYF.

The DNA of the CDR3 is TGTGCCAGCAGCTTGGGGGGGCAGAGCTCTGGGGCCAACGTCCTGACTTTC. This codes for CASSLGGQSSGANVLTF. V usage is TRBV5-4 and J usage is TRBJ2-6; a possible D gene is TRBD1 (6 bases). The germline V and J ends were trimmed by 0 bases and 0 bases, with 10 bases remaining between them. Germline CDR1 and CDR2: SGHNT and YYREEE (reference sequence). This CDR3 contains 17 residues.

The genes are TRBV2 and TRBJ2-7; no clear D gene. CDR1 and CDR2 from the germline V gene are SNHLY and FYNNEI. Trimming shortened V by 5 bases and J by 4 bases, and 9 bases separated the two germline ends. The CDR3 runs to 12 residues. The CDR3 bases are TGTGCCAGCAGTTTTACAGCATACGAGCAGTACTTC. It encodes CASSFTAYEQYF.

V gene TRBV11-3 combines with J gene TRBJ2-5; D gene uncertain. Germline lookup yields CDR1 SGHNT and CDR2 YENEEA. This CDR3 has 13 amino acids. V dropped 8 bases and J dropped 2 bases, with 12 bases sitting between them. The CDR3 loop is CASARAAQETQYF. The CDR3 DNA reads as TGTGCCAGCGCCCGGGCAGCACAAGAGACCCAGTACTTC.

This clone was seen only once. The chain uses TRBV7-8 and TRBJ2-7; TRBD2 agrees at 14 bases. V shed 5 bases, J shed 1 base, and the junction held 4 bases outside the gene matches. In germline, CDR1 is SGHVS, CDR2 FQNEAQ. There are 16 residues in the CDR3. The CDR3 is CASSQGLAGASYEQYF. Here the CDR3 DNA reads TGTGCCAGCAGCCAGGGACTAGCGGGAGCTTCCTACGAGCAGTACTTC.

J is TRBJ2-7 and V is TRBV5-1, with 8 positions matching TRBD1. The CDR3 extends over 15 amino acids. With 0 bases clipped from V and 3 bases from J, the junction kept 5 bases outside the gene matches. In germline, CDR1 is SGHRS, CDR2 YFSETQ. Here the CDR3 reads CASSLAGTGYYEQYF. The CDR3 DNA reads TGCGCCAGCAGCTTGGCCGGGACAGGATACTACGAGCAGTACTTC.

This chain connects TRBV5-1 to TRBJ2-1; 9 bases are a match to TRBD2. J lost 6 bases, V lost 0 bases, and 10 bases had no gene match. The CDR3 is 17 residues long. Germline CDR1 and CDR2: SGHRS and YFSETQ. The CDR3 loop is CASSLAVGSGSGNEQFF. The CDR3 DNA is TGCGCCAGCAGCTTGGCCGTAGGTAGCGGGAGTGGCAATGAGCAGTTCTTC.

V and J are TRBV5-1 and TRBJ2-7, with D hard to call. There are 14 residues in the CDR3. Germline CDR1 is SGHRS and CDR2 is YFSETQ. The V end was cut by 7 bases, the J end by 5 bases, with 19 bases between. The CDR3 sequence is CASRPIQERHEQYF. The CDR3 coding sequence is TGCGCCAGCCGACCTATCCAAGAGAGGCACGAGCAGTACTTC.

Remarks on this clone: At one end, the junction sequence differs from germline, possibly due to a read error. This chain joins TRBV9 and TRBJ2-7; 14 positions match TRBD2. Germline lookup yields CDR1 SGDLS and CDR2 YYNGEE. The CDR3 consists of 13 residues. The CDR3 reads CASSVVTSGRAHF. The DNA for the CDR3 is TGTGCCAGCAGCGTAGTGACTAGCGGGAGGGCCCACTTC.

Notes on this clone: Additional DNA sequences in this sample encode the identical CDR3. V and J are TRBV2 and TRBJ2-7; 8 nucleotides agree with TRBD1. The CDR3 is 14 residues long. The V gene end was trimmed by 6 bases and the J gene end by 2 bases; junction bases not matched to a gene: 6. Germline V gene data show CDR1 as SNHLY and CDR2 as FYNNEI. CDR3 sequence: CASSGTGTPYEQYF. The CDR3, as DNA: TGTGCCAGCAGCGGGACAGGAACTCCCTACGAGCAGTACTTC.

The V gene is TRBV5-1, the J gene TRBJ2-1; 8 nucleotides agree with TRBD1. V lost 4 bases to trimming and J lost 2 bases; unmatched junction nucleotides: 8. Germline-derived CDR1 and CDR2 are SGHRS and YFSETQ. CDR3 length equals 16 residues. The CDR3 is CASSPQGAVTYNEQFF. Written as DNA, the CDR3 is TGCGCCAGCAGCCCGCAGGGGGCCGTAACCTACAATGAGCAGTTCTTC.

The chain combines TRBV6-5 with TRBJ1-5; tentatively, D is TRBD1 (6 bases). Looked up from germline, CDR1 is MNHEY and CDR2 is SVGAGI. V dropped 6 bases and J dropped 2 bases, with 11 bases sitting between them. CDR3 length equals 14 residues. CDR3 in amino acids: CASRPGGRNQPQHF. CDR3 bases: TGTGCCAGCAGACCCGGGGGGCGCAATCAGCCCCAGCATTTT.

V and J are TRBV15 and TRBJ2-4; 10 bases fit TRBD1. The CDR3 has 18 residues. CDR1 is LNHNV, CDR2 YYDKDF, per germline (reference sequence). The trim removed 5 bases at V and 0 bases at J, leaving 10 bases unmatched. Written as DNA, the CDR3 is TGTGCCACCAGCCGCCGGGACAGGGGCGGGTTAGCCAAAAACATTCAGTACTTC. Translating it yields CATSRRDRGGLAKNIQYF.

The V and J genes are TRBV6-5 and TRBJ2-7; D is possibly TRBD1 (5 bases). CDR3 size: 16 residues. Trimming cost V 0 bases and J 2 bases, with 14 bases left between them. Germline V gene data show CDR1 as MNHEY and CDR2 as SVGAGI. The CDR3 DNA is TGTGCCAGCAGTTACTCGACTGGGGCAGGCGCCTACGAGCAGTACTTC. Protein product: CASSYSTGAGAYEQYF.

The chain joins TRBV29-1 to TRBJ2-3, with 9 nucleotides matching TRBD1. The CDR3 spans 14 residues. Trimming cost V 7 bases and J 3 bases; bases outside gene matches: 8. Germline-derived CDR1 and CDR2 are SQVTM and ANQGSEA. The CDR3 DNA sequence: TGCAGCGCCGCCTTGGGACAGGGAACAGATACGCAGTATTTT. This sequence encodes CSAALGQGTDTQYF.

This chain connects TRBV28 to TRBJ2-1; D is unclear. V was pared by 4 bases and J by 9 bases, with 13 bases between. The CDR3 length is 13 residues. Looked up from germline, CDR1 is MDHEN and CDR2 is SYDVKM. CDR3 region: CASSSVLPREQFF. The CDR3 DNA sequence: TGTGCCAGCAGTTCCGTTCTTCCCCGTGAGCAGTTCTTC.

The chain has TRBV7-6 and TRBJ1-3; TRBD1 is a possible D gene (5 bases). Between the trimmed V and J ends, which lost 1 base and 0 bases, there was a span of 16 bases. CDR3 length equals 18 residues. Germline V CDR1 and CDR2: SGHVS, FNYEAQ. In nucleotides, the CDR3 is TGTGCCAGCAGCTTAGGCCCTGGGCAGGGCTACTCTGGAAACACCATATATTTT. Translating it yields CASSLGPGQGYSGNTIYF.